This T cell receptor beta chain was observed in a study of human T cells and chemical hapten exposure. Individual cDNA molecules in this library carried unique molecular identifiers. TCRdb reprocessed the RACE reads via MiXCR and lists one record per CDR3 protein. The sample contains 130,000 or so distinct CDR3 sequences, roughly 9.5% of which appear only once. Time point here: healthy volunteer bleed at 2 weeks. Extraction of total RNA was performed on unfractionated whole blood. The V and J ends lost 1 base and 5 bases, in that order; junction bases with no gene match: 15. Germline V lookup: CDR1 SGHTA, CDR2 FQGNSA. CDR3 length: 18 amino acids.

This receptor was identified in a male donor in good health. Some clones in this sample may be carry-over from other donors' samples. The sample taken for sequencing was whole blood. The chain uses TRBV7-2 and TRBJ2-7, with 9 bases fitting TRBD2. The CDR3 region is CASSLVSIMAGGDHEQYF. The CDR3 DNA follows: TGTGCCAGCAGCTTAGTATCAATAATGGCGGGAGGGGACCACGAGCAGTACTTC.